Listed here are 29 T cell receptor beta chains from one sample, sequenced in a study of memory CD4+ T cells and cytomegalovirus serostatus. Single viable CD3+CD4+CD8-CD45RO+ cells were sorted as the memory CD4+ T cells. Only in-frame clones appear in the TCRdb table, and some are missing; sequencing was by immunoSEQ multiplex PCR. Here the sample spans under 70,000 clones, about 81% being singletons. The sample consisted of memory CD4+ T cells from blood. Receptor source: an adult in good health and CMV-seronegative.

A word on this clone: Other DNA sequences in the sample encode the same CDR3. The rearrangement uses TRBV2 and TRBJ1-5, with 8 bases aligning to TRBD1. With V trimmed by 5 bases and J by 2 bases, 5 bases remained unmatched. This CDR3 has 15 residues. Germline-derived CDR1 and CDR2 are SNHLY and FYNNEI. The CDR3 DNA follows: TGTGCCAGCAGTAGAGACAGGGGTGGCAATCAGCCCCAGCATTTT. It encodes CASSRDRGGNQPQHF. The whole variable domain, remainder taken from reference TRBV2 and TRBJ1-5, is EPEVTQTPSHQVTQMGQEVILRCVPISNHLYFYWYRQILGQKVEFLVSFYNNEISEKSEIFDDQFSVERPDGSNFTLKIRSTKLEDSAMYFCASSRDRGGNQPQHFGDGTRLSIL.

J is TRBJ1-3 and V is TRBV6-6; D is unresolved. V lost 4 bases to trimming and J lost 0 bases, with 13 bases between them. CDR1 MNHNY and CDR2 SVGAGI come from the germline V gene (reference sequence). This CDR3 has 16 amino acids. The CDR3 loop reads CASSLVRYTSGNTIYF. The CDR3 region has the DNA TGTGCCAGCAGTTTAGTTCGCTATACCTCTGGAAACACCATATATTTT.

The chain recombines TRBV25-1 with TRBJ1-1, with D hard to call. V lost 5 bases to trimming and J lost 1 base, with 11 bases between them. Looked up from germline, CDR1 is MGHDK and CDR2 is SYGVNS. The CDR3 has 14 residues. The CDR3 here is CASSSQMTNTEAFF. CDR3 in DNA: TGTGCCAGCAGTTCTCAGATGACGAACACTGAAGCTTTCTTT.

This clone has more than one count but fewer than ten. The rearrangement joins TRBV5-1 to TRBJ1-1; 10 nucleotides agree with TRBD1. The CDR3 totals 17 residues. Trimming at V came to 4 bases and at J to 1 base, leaving 10 bases not matched to a gene. Germline loops: CDR1 SGHRS, CDR2 YFSETQ. The CDR3 nucleotides are TGCGCCAGCAGCCAGACAGGGGGCCCGAAGGCGAACACTGAAGCTTTCTTT. It is translated as CASSQTGGPKANTEAFF.

The chain joins TRBV11-3 to TRBJ1-2; 7 bases fit TRBD1. Per the germline V gene, CDR1 is SGHNT and CDR2 is YENEEA. The CDR3 length is 13 residues. V shed 5 bases, J shed 7 bases, and the junction held 7 bases outside the gene matches. DNA of the CDR3: TGTGCCAGCAGCACCGACAGGGCGGCTGGCTACACCTTC. Translated: CASSTDRAAGYTF.

The chain recombines TRBV28 with TRBJ2-3; D perhaps matches TRBD2 (5 bases). V lost 2 bases and J lost 1, with 10 bases in between. This CDR3 contains 15 residues. Per the germline V gene, CDR1 is MDHEN and CDR2 is SYDVKM. The CDR3 DNA sequence: TGTGCCAGCAGTTTAGTCACCGGGGGCACAGATACGCAGTATTTT. Its protein is CASSLVTGGTDTQYF.

The chain recombines TRBV6-6 with TRBJ1-6; 7 nucleotides line up with TRBD1. From germline, CDR1 is MNHNY and CDR2 SVGAGI (reference sequence). This CDR3 contains 13 residues. V was clipped by 10 bases and J by 5 bases; unmatched bases: 5. CDR3 in amino acids: CAISGQNNSPLHF. CDR3 coding DNA: TGTGCCATTTCGGGACAGAATAATTCACCCCTCCACTTT.

This clone has just one count. The chain carries TRBV27 and TRBJ2-7; D unclear. CDR3 length equals 14 residues. From germline, CDR1 is MNHEY and CDR2 SMNVEV (reference sequence). V lost 5 bases, J lost 2 bases, and 13 bases lay in between. In DNA, the CDR3 is TGTGCCAGCAGTCTCGTAGCAAACCCCTACGAGCAGTACTTC. It specifies CASSLVANPYEQYF.

This chain uses TRBV9 with TRBJ2-7, with 11 nucleotides matching TRBD2. This CDR3 is built from 15 residues. J was trimmed by 4 bases and V by 0 bases; bases with no gene match: 3. CDR1 is SGDLS and CDR2 is YYNGEE in the germline V gene. The CDR3 sequence: CASSVEPSGRYEQYF. The CDR3 region has the DNA TGTGCCAGCAGCGTAGAGCCTAGCGGGAGGTACGAGCAGTACTTC.

The chain carries TRBV6-6 and TRBJ2-1; D unclear. Germline CDR1 and CDR2: MNHNY and SVGAGI (reference sequence). The CDR3 totals 15 residues. Trimming left V 10 bases short and J 0 bases short, with 16 bases between. The CDR3 reads CATRLGGSSYNEQFF. The CDR3 nucleotides are TGTGCCACCAGGCTAGGTGGTAGCTCCTACAATGAGCAGTTCTTC.

V is TRBV12-1 and J is TRBJ1-5. TRBV12-1 is shown as a pseudogene. This CDR3 region has 11 residues. In DNA, the CDR3 is TGTGCCAGCAGAGGGAGTCAGCCCCAGCATTTT. Protein: CASRGSQPQHF.

This clone was detected only once. V and J are TRBV18 and TRBJ2-1; TRBD1 is a possible D gene (5 bases). The CDR3 is made up of 15 amino acids. V was trimmed by 5 bases and J by 5 bases, leaving 16 bases between them. Germline V CDR1 and CDR2: KGHSH, LQKENI. In DNA form, the CDR3 reads TGTGCCAGCTCATCGGGTCAGGGCCGCAACAATGAGCAGTTCTTC. As protein: CASSSGQGRNNEQFF.

The chain employs TRBV7-9 and TRBJ2-5, with 9 bases fitting TRBD2. This CDR3 is 17 amino acids long. Germline-derived CDR1 and CDR2 are SEHNR and FQNEAQ (reference sequence). V lost 3 bases, J lost 0 bases, and 8 bases stayed unmatched. The CDR3 nucleotides read TGTGCCAGCAGCTTGACTAGCGGAGGGGGGTACCAAGAGACCCAGTACTTC. Translation gives CASSLTSGGGYQETQYF.

The chain joins TRBV7-9 to TRBJ1-4; TRBD1 matches at 9 bases. The CDR3 length is 15 residues. Trimming at V came to 5 bases and at J to 5 bases, leaving 6 bases not matched to a gene. Germline CDR1 SEHNR, CDR2 FQNEAQ (reference sequence). The CDR3 nucleotides are TGTGCCAGCAGCCAGGGGACAGGGCCGAATGAAAAACTGTTTTTT. Translation gives CASSQGTGPNEKLFF.

This chain joins TRBV7-9 and TRBJ2-1, with D tentatively TRBD2 (5 bases). Trimming left V 2 bases short and J 2 bases short, with 10 bases between. The CDR3 runs 15 residues. Germline lookup yields CDR1 SEHNR and CDR2 FQNEAQ (reference sequence). The DNA for the CDR3 is TGTGCCAGCAGCTTACGGGGTCCTGCCTACAATGAGCAGTTCTTC. Its translation is CASSLRGPAYNEQFF. The full variable domain, completed using reference TRBV7-9 and TRBJ2-1, is DTGVSQNPRHKITKRGQNVTFRCDPISEHNRLYWYRQTLGQGPEFLTYFQNEAQLEKSRLLSDRFSAERPKGSFSTLEIQRTEQGDSAMYLCASSLRGPAYNEQFFGPGTRLTVL.

The chain uses TRBV7-2 and TRBJ2-3; TRBD2 aligns across 9 bases. CDR1 is SGHTA, CDR2 FQGNSA, per germline. The CDR3 is made up of 17 amino acids. J was trimmed by 0 bases and V by 5 bases; bases with no gene match: 9. In nucleotides, the CDR3 is TGTGCCAGCAGCAGAGGCTCTAGCGGGACTAGCACAGATACGCAGTATTTT. Residues: CASSRGSSGTSTDTQYF.

This clone was observed once. The chain joins TRBV5-4 to TRBJ1-4; TRBD1 aligns across 7 bases. The CDR3 length is 15 residues. V lost 4 bases to trimming and J lost 3 bases; unmatched junction nucleotides: 6. CDR1 is SGHNT and CDR2 is YYREEE in the germline V gene (reference sequence). The CDR3 DNA reads TGTGCCAGCAGCAAACAGGGGTCAGCTAATGAAAAACTGTTTTTT. Amino acid sequence: CASSKQGSANEKLFF. Based on the CDR3 plus reference TRBV5-4 and TRBJ1-4, the full variable domain is ETGVTQSPTHLIKTRGQQVTLRCSSQSGHNTVSWYQQALGQGPQFIFQYYREEENGRGNFPPRFSGLQFPNYSSELNVNALELDDSALYLCASSKQGSANEKLFFGSGTQLSVL.

The chain has TRBV5-1 and TRBJ1-1; the match to TRBD1 covers 7 bases. Germline trimming cut 3 bases from V and 7 bases from J; bases unmatched to any gene: 15. The germline CDR1 and CDR2 sequences are SGHRS and YFSETQ. The CDR3 consists of 16 residues. The DNA for the CDR3 is TGCGCCAGCAGCTCAATAGGTAACAGGGGATGGGATGAAGCTTTCTTT. As protein: CASSSIGNRGWDEAFF.

The gene calls are TRBV4-2 and TRBJ2-7, with D perhaps TRBD2 (5 bases). Germline CDR1 is LGHNA and CDR2 is YNFKEQ. V was trimmed by 0 bases and J by 4 bases, leaving 13 bases between them. The CDR3 consists of 15 residues. The CDR3 nucleotides read TGTGCCAGCAGCCAAGAACTCCCTAGGAGGTACGAGCAGTACTTC. Its translation: CASSQELPRRYEQYF.

This clone has a handful of counts. The chain has TRBV7-9 and TRBJ2-7, with no clear D. CDR1 and CDR2 from the germline V gene are SEHNR and FQNEAQ (reference sequence). This CDR3 comprises 13 residues. V was clipped by 4 bases and J by 0 bases, with 7 bases between them. CDR3 nucleotides: TGTGCCAGCAGCTCAGGAAACTCCTACGAGCAGTACTTC. As protein: CASSSGNSYEQYF.

To note about this clone: Other nucleotide sequences in the sample specify the same CDR3. The CDR3 protein is CASSVALGGINEQFF. The CDR3 bases are TGTGCCAGCAGCGTAGCCCTCGGGGGGATCAATGAGCAGTTCTTC. The V and J genes are TRBV9 and TRBJ2-1, with TRBD2 matching 7 bases. V lost 0 bases, J lost 6 bases, and 6 bases stayed unmatched. The germline V gene has CDR1 SGDLS and CDR2 YYNGEE. The CDR3 contains 15 residues. Full variable domain (missing parts from reference TRBV9 and TRBJ2-1): DSGVTQTPKHLITATGQRVTLRCSPRSGDLSVYWYQQSLDQGLQFLIQYYNGEERAKGNILERFSAQQFPDLHSELNLSSLELGDSALYFCASSVALGGINEQFFGPGTRLTVL.

The chain links TRBV14 to TRBJ1-1, with D maybe TRBD1 (5 bases). Trimming removed 6 bases from V and 8 bases from J, with 19 bases in between. The CDR3 covers 14 residues. Germline-derived CDR1 and CDR2 are SGHDN and FVKESK. The CDR3 protein is CASRKTGGPIEAFF. The DNA of the CDR3 is TGTGCCAGCAGAAAGACGGGGGGTCCCATCGAAGCTTTCTTT.

The rearrangement links TRBV15 to TRBJ1-5; the D is unclear. Trimming pared 5 bases from V and 0 bases from J, leaving 5 bases between. Looked up from germline, CDR1 is LNHNV and CDR2 is YYDKDF (reference sequence). This CDR3 comprises 13 residues. CDR3 loop: CATSPISNQPQHF. The DNA of the CDR3 is TGTGCCACCAGCCCCATTAGCAATCAGCCCCAGCATTTT.

This sequence joins TRBV7-9 and TRBJ1-1; 7 bases match TRBD1. Trimming took 3 bases from V and 7 from J; bases not matched to a gene: 11. Germline CDR1 is SEHNR and CDR2 is FQNEAQ (reference sequence). This CDR3 contains 15 residues. This CDR3 is CASSFWRGRDSEAFF. In DNA, the CDR3 is TGTGCCAGCAGCTTTTGGAGGGGGCGCGACAGTGAAGCTTTCTTT. The full variable domain, with the rest looked up from reference TRBV7-9 and TRBJ1-1, is DTGVSQNPRHKITKRGQNVTFRCDPISEHNRLYWYRQTLGQGPEFLTYFQNEAQLEKSRLLSDRFSAERPKGSFSTLEIQRTEQGDSAMYLCASSFWRGRDSEAFFGQGTRLTVV.

This chain connects TRBV7-9 to TRBJ2-7; the match to TRBD1 covers 9 bases. CDR1 is SEHNR, CDR2 FQNEAQ, per germline (reference sequence). After removal of 1 base from V and 2 bases from J, the junction contained 9 bases not matched to a gene. CDR3 length: 17 amino acids. The CDR3 nucleotides read TGTGCCAGCAGCTTAGGGCCCGGGACAGGGACCCCCTACGAGCAGTACTTC. This codes for CASSLGPGTGTPYEQYF.

The chain couples TRBV5-1 to TRBJ2-2; D gene unclear. The germline V gene has CDR1 SGHRS and CDR2 YFSETQ. The germline V and J ends were trimmed by 1 base and 0 bases, with 7 bases remaining between them. The CDR3 is 15 residues long. The CDR3 reads CASSLQSANTGELFF. CDR3 sequence (DNA): TGCGCCAGCAGCTTGCAATCTGCGAACACCGGGGAGCTGTTTTTT.

The rearrangement uses TRBV19 and TRBJ1-1; D unresolved. CDR1 and CDR2 (germline): LNHDA, SQIVND (reference sequence). The CDR3 consists of 12 residues. The germline V and J ends were trimmed by 10 bases and 5 bases, with 14 bases remaining between them. The CDR3 nucleotides are TGTGCCACGTCGGGGAGGGTAACTGAAGCTTTCTTT. It encodes CATSGRVTEAFF.

This clone was counted only a few times. V gene TRBV18 combines with J gene TRBJ2-3, with D uncertain. This CDR3 is built from 13 residues. V was pared by 4 bases and J by 1 base, with 6 bases between. Germline lookup yields CDR1 KGHSH and CDR2 LQKENI. The CDR3 region has the DNA TGTGCCAGCTCACAGTACGGCACAGATACGCAGTATTTT. Its translation is CASSQYGTDTQYF. The full variable domain, completed using reference TRBV18 and TRBJ2-3, is NAGVMQNPRHLVRRRGQEARLRCSPMKGHSHVYWYRQLPEEGLKFMVYLQKENIIDESGMPKERFSAEFPKEGPSILRIQQVVRGDSAAYFCASSQYGTDTQYFGPGTRLTVL.

This sequence joins TRBV9 and TRBJ2-7; no firm D call. The CDR3 runs 14 residues. Deletions cut 0 bases from V and 1 base from J, with 8 bases between. CDR1 is SGDLS and CDR2 is YYNGEE in the germline V gene. The CDR3: CASSVVSSSYEQYF. The CDR3 bases are TGTGCCAGCAGCGTAGTAAGCAGTTCCTACGAGCAGTACTTC.